The 30 T cell receptor beta chains presented below share a single source sample, sequenced in a study of neurological immune-mediated disorders. TCRdb re-called the 5' RACE reads with MiXCR, one entry per CDR3 protein. The sample contains over 13,000 distinct CDR3 sequences, about 7.4% of which appear only once. Sequenced: CD8+ T cells from blood. These receptors all stem from a woman between 40 and 55 years old in good health.

This clonotype has at least ten counts. This chain joins TRBV20-1 and TRBJ1-5, with 7 nucleotides matching TRBD1. CDR3 length equals 12 residues. The germline gives CDR1 DFQATT, CDR2 SNEGSKA (reference sequence). Trimming cost V 6 bases and J 7 bases; bases outside gene matches: 6. This CDR3 reads CSALTGDQPQHF. DNA of the CDR3: TGCAGTGCCTTAACAGGGGACCAGCCCCAGCATTTT.

This clonotype was observed at least ten times. The rearrangement joins TRBV14 to TRBJ2-2; tentatively, D is TRBD2 (5 bases). CDR1 is SGHDN, CDR2 FVKESK, per germline. The CDR3 is made up of 15 amino acids. The germline V and J ends were trimmed by 4 bases and 1 base, with 10 bases remaining between them. The CDR3 DNA is TGTGCCAGCAGCCCTTTGAGGGAGAACACCGGGGAGCTGTTTTTT. This codes for CASSPLRENTGELFF.

This clonotype has a count of ten or more. The chain is built from TRBV2 and TRBJ2-3; weak D call: TRBD2 (5 bases). The CDR3 loop spans 15 amino acids. V shed 1 base and J shed 5 bases, with 13 bases lying between them. Germline values: CDR1 SNHLY, CDR2 FYNNEI. The CDR3 is CASSEGARGIDTQYF. The CDR3 coding sequence is TGTGCCAGCAGTGAAGGCGCAAGAGGGATAGATACGCAGTATTTT.

In its sample, this clonotype was seen many times. The gene calls are TRBV15 and TRBJ1-1; D possibly corresponds to TRBD1 (6 bases). The CDR3 consists of 14 residues. Trimming took off 4 bases at V and 0 bases at J, with 9 bases between the two ends. Germline CDR1 LNHNV, CDR2 YYDKDF (reference sequence). The CDR3 sequence: CATSTGQLNTEAFF. In DNA, the CDR3 is TGTGCCACCAGCACTGGACAGTTGAACACTGAAGCTTTCTTT.

This clonotype was detected ten times or more. The V call is TRBV7-9, the J call TRBJ2-7; D might be TRBD1 or TRBD2, each matching 5 bases. Germline CDR1 reads SEHNR; CDR2 reads FQNEAQ (reference sequence). The V end lost 1 base, the J end lost 0 bases, and 10 bases lay between the germline ends. This CDR3 is 15 amino acids long. CDR3 sequence: CASSLEGTDSYEQYF. CDR3 coding DNA: TGTGCCAGCAGCTTAGAGGGGACCGACTCCTACGAGCAGTACTTC. Full variable domain (missing parts from reference TRBV7-9 and TRBJ2-7): DTGVSQNPRHKITKRGQNVTFRCDPISEHNRLYWYRQTLGQGPEFLTYFQNEAQLEKSRLLSDRFSAERPKGSFSTLEIQRTEQGDSAMYLCASSLEGTDSYEQYFGPGTRLTVT.

This clonotype was seen ten or more times. This sequence joins TRBV15 and TRBJ2-1; perhaps TRBD2 as D (5 bases). The CDR3 covers 17 residues. Germline loops: CDR1 LNHNV, CDR2 YYDKDF (reference sequence). Trimming removed 5 bases at V and 0 bases at J, with 17 bases between. CDR3 DNA sequence: TGTGCCACCAGCCCTCGGGGAGCGGCAGGCTCCTACAATGAGCAGTTCTTC. Its protein is CATSPRGAAGSYNEQFF.

This clonotype was observed many times. The V call is TRBV20-1, the J call TRBJ2-1, with 9 bases fitting TRBD1. The germline CDR1 and CDR2 sequences are DFQATT and SNEGSKA (reference sequence). The CDR3 has 13 residues. V shed 4 bases and J 7 bases; nucleotides not matched to a gene: 5. CDR3 bases: TGCAGTGCTACCCGGGACAGGGTAAATGAGCAGTTCTTC. Amino acid sequence: CSATRDRVNEQFF.

This clonotype occurred many times. This chain links TRBV27 with TRBJ1-6; 7 bases match TRBD1. Germline CDR1 and CDR2: MNHEY and SMNVEV (reference sequence). With V trimmed by 2 bases and J by 7 bases, 8 bases remained unmatched. The CDR3 is 16 amino acids. CDR3 residues: CASSLASGTVNSPLHF. DNA for the CDR3: TGTGCCAGCAGTTTAGCGTCCGGGACAGTCAATTCACCCCTCCACTTT.

This clonotype counts as medium-sized. This sequence joins TRBV9 and TRBJ1-4; D is undetermined. Germline V lookup: CDR1 SGDLS, CDR2 YYNGEE. V lost 6 bases to trimming and J lost 7 bases, with 16 bases between them. The CDR3 has 14 amino acids. CDR3 region: CASTRTSGGEKLFF. The CDR3 coding sequence is TGTGCCAGCACACGCACTTCGGGAGGTGAAAAACTGTTTTTT.

This chain uses TRBV11-1 with TRBJ2-5; D may be TRBD2 (6 bases). V was pared by 5 bases and J by 5 bases, with 15 bases between. Germline CDR1 and CDR2: SGHAT and FQDESV (reference sequence). This CDR3 is 14 amino acids long. The CDR3 bases are TGTGCCAGCAGCCCCCCTGGCGGGGAGGAGACCCAGTACTTC. It codes for CASSPPGGEETQYF.

This clonotype has at least ten counts. This sequence joins TRBV7-8 and TRBJ1-1; D not certain. This CDR3 is built from 17 residues. V was pared by 1 base and J by 0 bases, with 15 bases between. Germline lookup yields CDR1 SGHVS and CDR2 FQNEAQ. The CDR3 sequence: CASSLEMLREVNTEAFF. CDR3 in DNA: TGTGCCAGCAGCTTAGAGATGCTGAGAGAGGTGAACACTGAAGCTTTCTTT.

This clonotype was seen only a few times. This chain uses TRBV27 with TRBJ2-1; maybe TRBD1 (6 bases). The CDR3 loop spans 13 amino acids. The germline V gene has CDR1 MNHEY and CDR2 SMNVEV (reference sequence). Trimming shortened V by 6 bases and J by 5 bases, and 11 bases separated the two germline ends. This chain's CDR3 is CASRTGSHNEQFF. The DNA of the CDR3 is TGTGCCAGCAGAACAGGGTCCCACAATGAGCAGTTCTTC.

At least ten counts were recorded for this clonotype. The chain has TRBV5-6 and TRBJ2-1; TRBD2 aligns across 10 bases. The germline gives CDR1 SGHDT, CDR2 YYEEEE. The J segment lost 9 bases and the V segment lost 0 bases, leaving 12 bases of the junction unmatched. The CDR3 length is 17 residues. CDR3 in amino acids: CASSLVGGLAGAGEQFF. DNA of the CDR3: TGTGCCAGCAGCTTGGTCGGGGGTCTAGCGGGAGCGGGTGAGCAGTTCTTC.

This clonotype was picked up many times. The chain links TRBV4-1 to TRBJ2-1; 8 bases map to TRBD2. CDR1 and CDR2 (germline): MGHRA, YSYEKL. The CDR3 is 13 residues long. With V trimmed by 4 bases and J by 10 bases, 6 bases remained unmatched. The DNA of the CDR3 is TGCGCCAGCAGCCCCCGGGGGGGCGGGGAGCAGTTCTTC. Encoded protein: CASSPRGGGEQFF.

This clonotype has at least ten counts. The rearrangement joins TRBV6-5 to TRBJ2-2, with D perhaps given as TRBD1 or TRBD2 (5 bases each). Germline V gives CDR1 MNHEY, CDR2 SVGAGI. The length of the CDR3 is 14 residues. V lost 2 bases and J lost 5, with 9 bases in between. This CDR3 is CASSYGGYTGELFF. Here the CDR3 DNA reads TGTGCCAGCAGTTACGGGGGATATACCGGGGAGCTGTTTTTT.

This clonotype has at least ten counts. This chain connects TRBV27 to TRBJ2-7; tentative D call: TRBD2 (5 bases). The CDR3 is 13 residues long. The ends were cut back, 4 bases at V and 5 bases at J, with 12 bases in the middle. Germline V lookup: CDR1 MNHEY, CDR2 SMNVEV (reference sequence). DNA for the CDR3: TGTGCCAGCAGTTCCGGAGGTAGGGACGAGCAGTACTTC. Protein: CASSSGGRDEQYF.

This clonotype appeared many times. CDR3 protein: CASSQTGEVGYTF. CDR3 DNA: TGTGCCAGCAGCCAAACGGGAGAGGTTGGCTACACCTTC. V gene TRBV3-1 combines with J gene TRBJ1-2, with D unresolved. Germline CDR1 is LGHDT and CDR2 is YNNKEL (reference sequence). V was cut by 2 bases and J by 7 bases, with 11 bases left in between. This CDR3 is 13 amino acids long.

This clonotype was picked up many times. The chain couples TRBV5-1 to TRBJ1-2; the D is unclear. CDR1 and CDR2 from the germline V gene are SGHRS and YFSETQ. Deletions cut 0 bases from V and 6 bases from J, with 9 bases between. The CDR3 has 13 amino acids. CDR3 sequence: CASSLDIGDGYTF. CDR3 nucleotide sequence: TGCGCCAGCAGCTTGGATATCGGTGATGGCTACACCTTC.

This clonotype was seen ten or more times. The chain combines TRBV7-2 with TRBJ2-2; either TRBD1 or TRBD2 may fit D (5 bases each). Trimming took off 5 bases at V and 7 bases at J, with 17 bases between the two ends. This CDR3 is built from 15 residues. From germline, CDR1 is SGHTA and CDR2 FQGNSA. CDR3 coding DNA: TGTGCCAGCAGCCCTACACCTAGCCAGGGCGGGGAGCTGTTTTTT. Protein: CASSPTPSQGGELFF.

This clonotype was detected ten times or more. The rearrangement uses TRBV30 and TRBJ2-1, with D uncertain. The germline CDR1 and CDR2 sequences are GTSNPN and SVGIG (reference sequence). Deletions cut 0 bases from V and 3 bases from J, with 9 bases between. This CDR3 spans 14 amino acids. The CDR3 loop is CAWSVLAGYNEQFF. The CDR3 DNA reads as TGTGCCTGGAGTGTACTGGCAGGCTACAATGAGCAGTTCTTC.

This clonotype counts as medium-sized. This chain uses TRBV12-3 or TRBV12-4 with TRBJ1-1; D not resolved. There are 12 residues in the CDR3. Trimming took 5 bases from V and 4 from J, leaving 8 bases between them. CDR3 coding DNA: TGTGCCAGCAGTGAGACGACCACTGAAGCTTTCTTT. This translates into CASSETTTEAFF.

The table lists this clonotype with many counts. The gene calls are TRBV6-5 and TRBJ2-1, with a tentative D call TRBD2 (6 bases). Trimming took 6 bases from V and 10 from J, leaving 13 bases between them. Germline loops: CDR1 MNHEY, CDR2 SVGAGI. This CDR3 has 12 amino acids. CDR3 nucleotides: TGTGCCAGCAGACCCCTGGCGGGGGAGCAGTTCTTC. Translation gives CASRPLAGEQFF.

This clonotype has ten or more counts. V gene TRBV4-2 combines with J gene TRBJ2-7; the match to TRBD1 covers 8 bases. This CDR3 is 16 amino acids long. The trim removed 0 bases at V and 2 bases at J, leaving 6 bases unmatched. Germline V lookup: CDR1 LGHNA, CDR2 YNFKEQ. In DNA, the CDR3 is TGTGCCAGCAGCCAAGATCCGGCAGGGGGCCCCTACGAGCAGTACTTC. This translates into CASSQDPAGGPYEQYF.

This clonotype has a count of ten or more. This chain links TRBV4-1 with TRBJ1-2, with D hard to call. This CDR3 is built from 15 residues. Trimming removed 0 bases from V and 5 bases from J, with 13 bases in between. In germline, CDR1 is MGHRA, CDR2 YSYEKL. In DNA form, the CDR3 reads TGCGCCAGCAGCCAAGAATCGGATAGGGCATATGGCTACACCTTC. Translated: CASSQESDRAYGYTF.

This clonotype has ten or more counts. V is TRBV11-2 and J is TRBJ2-1; 7 nucleotides line up with TRBD1. V lost 3 bases and J lost 7; bases outside the gene matches: 6. Germline V gene sequence: CDR1 SGHAT, CDR2 FQNNGV. The CDR3 totals 14 residues. CDR3 protein: CASSFIGGANEQFF. CDR3 bases: TGTGCCAGCAGCTTCATAGGGGGCGCGAATGAGCAGTTCTTC.

In this sample, this clonotype turned up many times. V usage is TRBV4-1 and J usage is TRBJ2-2; 9 nucleotides align to TRBD1. Germline V gene sequence: CDR1 MGHRA, CDR2 YSYEKL. Unmatched junction bases numbered 7, after V lost 4 bases and J lost 7 bases. This CDR3 contains 15 residues. CDR3 sequence reads: CASSPGTGFVGELFF. The CDR3 bases are TGCGCCAGCAGCCCCGGGACAGGGTTCGTCGGGGAGCTGTTTTTT.

This clonotype was observed many times. The gene calls are TRBV20-1 and TRBJ1-1, with D uncertain. Trimming shortened V by 3 bases and J by 4 bases, and 21 bases separated the two germline ends. The V gene's germline CDR1 is DFQATT and CDR2 SNEGSKA (reference sequence). The CDR3 has 16 amino acids. CDR3 nucleotide sequence: TGCAGTGCTAGGAATCTGTCCGGACTCGTAGGCACTGAAGCTTTCTTT. This sequence encodes CSARNLSGLVGTEAFF.

This clonotype appeared many times. This sequence joins TRBV13 and TRBJ1-2, with D unclear. This CDR3 is 15 amino acids long. Germline V gene data show CDR1 as PRHDT and CDR2 as FYEKMQ (reference sequence). Trimming pared 4 bases from V and 2 bases from J, leaving 14 bases between. CDR3 DNA: TGTGCCAGCAGCTCCGACTTGTGGACGAACTATGGCTACACCTTC. Translation: CASSSDLWTNYGYTF.

In its sample, this clonotype was seen many times. This chain links TRBV4-1 with TRBJ2-7; the D is unclear. V lost 1 base and J 4 bases, leaving 14 bases between the germline ends. The CDR3 covers 15 residues. CDR1 is MGHRA and CDR2 is YSYEKL in the germline V gene. CDR3 bases: TGCGCCAGCAGCCAAGTTGTGAGCCAAACTTACGAGCAGTACTTC. Its protein product is CASSQVVSQTYEQYF.

This clonotype is classed as medium-sized. The chain uses TRBV6-5 and TRBJ1-5; D uncertain. Trimming left V 5 bases short and J 0 bases short, with 11 bases between. Germline values: CDR1 MNHEY, CDR2 SVGAGI. The CDR3 sequence is 15 residues long. Here the CDR3 DNA reads TGTGCCAGCAGTGACCGATCTTATAGCAATCAGCCCCAGCATTTT. Translation: CASSDRSYSNQPQHF.